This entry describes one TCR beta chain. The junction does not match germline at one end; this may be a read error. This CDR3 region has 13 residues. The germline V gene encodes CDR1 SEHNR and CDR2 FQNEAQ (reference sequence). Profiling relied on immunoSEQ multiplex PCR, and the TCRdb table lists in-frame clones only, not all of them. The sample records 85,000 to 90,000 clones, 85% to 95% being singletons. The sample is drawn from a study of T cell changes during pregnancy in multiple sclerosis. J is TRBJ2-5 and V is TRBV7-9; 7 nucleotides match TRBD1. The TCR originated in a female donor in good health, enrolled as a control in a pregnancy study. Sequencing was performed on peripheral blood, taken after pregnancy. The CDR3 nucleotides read TGTGCCAGCAGCTACGGACAGGATTGGGGGTTTGACTTC. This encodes CASSYGQDWGFDF.